These 25 T cell receptor beta chains were all obtained from the same sample, sequenced in a study of cytomegalovirus exposure and HLA in healthy donors. Vbeta (60) and Jbeta (13) primers were used in the PCR. Using immunoSEQ multiplex PCR, the repertoire was profiled, and TCRdb retains in-frame clones only, with some absent. The repertoire has around 160,000 clones, approximately 77% of them found once; the top ten carry roughly 7.5%. The sequenced sample consisted of PBMCs. The receptors were gathered from a male donor in good health and CMV-seropositive.

The sample holds one count of this clone. V gene TRBV6-1 combines with J gene TRBJ1-1, with 7 bases aligning to TRBD1. Losses at the gene ends were 11 bases for V and 4 bases for J; bases not matched to a gene: 10. CDR3 length: 13 amino acids. Per the germline V gene, CDR1 is MNHNS and CDR2 is SASEGT. CDR3 amino acids: CAGRGGRGTEAFF. DNA for the CDR3: TGTGCCGGCCGAGGGGGCAGGGGCACTGAAGCTTTCTTT.

The J gene is TRBJ2-1, the V gene TRBV6-1; 8 bases fit TRBD2. With V trimmed by 2 bases and J by 4 bases, 4 bases remained unmatched. This CDR3 comprises 15 residues. Germline V gives CDR1 MNHNS, CDR2 SASEGT. DNA for the CDR3: TGTGCCAGCAGTGAACGAGCGGGGGCATACAATGAGCAGTTCTTC. Its translation: CASSERAGAYNEQFF.

The chain recombines TRBV25-1 with TRBJ1-6; D call uncertain. Germline V gene data show CDR1 as MGHDK and CDR2 as SYGVNS. The CDR3 consists of 14 residues. V was trimmed by 5 bases and J by 6 bases, leaving 11 bases between them. This CDR3 reads CASSYSGINSPLHF. As DNA, the CDR3 is TGTGCCAGCAGTTACAGCGGCATTAATTCACCCCTCCACTTT.

The chain uses TRBV6-1 and TRBJ1-1; possibly TRBD1 for D (5 bases). The CDR3 loop spans 15 amino acids. V dropped 3 bases and J dropped 0 bases, with 11 bases sitting between them. CDR1 MNHNS and CDR2 SASEGT come from the germline V gene. The CDR3 here is CASSDPGAVNTEAFF. The CDR3, as DNA: TGTGCCAGCAGTGACCCTGGGGCAGTGAACACTGAAGCTTTCTTT.

The gene calls are TRBV2 and TRBJ2-5; weak D call: TRBD1 (6 bases). Trimming pared 4 bases from V and 6 bases from J, leaving 12 bases between. CDR3 size: 13 residues. Germline V gene lookup returns CDR1 SNHLY and CDR2 FYNNEI. The CDR3 sequence is CASSVGAGKTQYF. The CDR3, as DNA: TGTGCCAGCAGTGTGGGGGCTGGTAAGACCCAGTACTTC. The entire variable domain, with the rest obtained from reference TRBV2 and TRBJ2-5, is as follows: EPEVTQTPSHQVTQMGQEVILRCVPISNHLYFYWYRQILGQKVEFLVSFYNNEISEKSEIFDDQFSVERPDGSNFTLKIRSTKLEDSAMYFCASSVGAGKTQYFGPGTRLLVL.

The DNA for the CDR3 is TGCAGTCCCCAATGGAACACTGAAGCTTTCTTT. Translated: CSPQWNTEAFF. This chain links TRBV20-1 with TRBJ1-1; D is undetermined. Deletions cut 8 bases from V and 1 base from J, with 8 bases between. The CDR3 is made up of 11 amino acids. Germline CDR1 and CDR2: DFQATT and SNEGSKA (reference sequence).

This clone occurred a few times. The chain couples TRBV6-6 to TRBJ1-1, with a possible D match to TRBD1 (6 bases). The CDR3 totals 11 residues. Deletions cut 6 bases from V and 8 bases from J, with 10 bases between. CDR1 and CDR2 (germline): MNHNY, SVGAGI (reference sequence). In nucleotides, the CDR3 is TGTGCCAGCAGACAAGACAGGGAAGCTTTCTTT. Its protein is CASRQDREAFF.

This chain links TRBV10-1 with TRBJ2-5; 10 bases agree with TRBD2. CDR3 size: 13 residues. The trim removed 3 bases at V and 9 bases at J, leaving 4 bases unmatched. Germline V gene sequence: CDR1 WNHNN, CDR2 SYGVQD (reference sequence). The DNA for the CDR3 is TGCGCCAGCAGTGATCTAGCGGGGGAGGCCCAGTACTTC. It codes for CASSDLAGEAQYF.

The chain links TRBV6-5 to TRBJ1-1; TRBD1 matches 7 bases. Trimming took 4 bases from V and 7 from J; bases not matched to a gene: 6. Germline CDR1 and CDR2: MNHEY and SVGAGI. The CDR3 extends over 13 amino acids. CDR3 sequence: CASSLPGGIEAFF. The CDR3 nucleotides are TGTGCCAGCAGTTTGCCAGGGGGGATTGAAGCTTTCTTT.

This clone was counted a few times. This chain joins TRBV6-6 and TRBJ1-5, with TRBD1 matching 7 bases. The CDR3 totals 15 residues. After removal of 7 bases from V and 5 bases from J, the junction contained 11 bases not matched to a gene. CDR1 MNHNY and CDR2 SVGAGI come from the germline V gene (reference sequence). CDR3 nucleotide sequence: TGTGCCAGCACCGAACGGAGGGACAGCCATCAGCCCCAGCATTTT. Residues: CASTERRDSHQPQHF.

This sequence joins TRBV7-9 and TRBJ1-1; tentative D call: TRBD1 (5 bases). The CDR3 runs to 12 residues. Trimming removed 10 bases at V and 5 bases at J, with 14 bases between. Per the germline V gene, CDR1 is SEHNR and CDR2 is FQNEAQ (reference sequence). Written as DNA, the CDR3 is TGTGCCATCAGATGGGGCTCAACTGAAGCTTTCTTT. Protein: CAIRWGSTEAFF.

The chain recombines TRBV5-4 with TRBJ1-2, with TRBD1 identical over 8 bases. Germline assignment: CDR1 SGHNT and CDR2 YYREEE (reference sequence). CDR3 length equals 14 residues. Trimming took 2 bases from V and 6 from J; bases not matched to a gene: 6. In DNA form, the CDR3 reads TGTGCCAGCAGCTTCATAACAGGGGGTGATGGCTACACCTTC. This translates into CASSFITGGDGYTF.

The genes are TRBV29-1 and TRBJ2-5, with TRBD2 matching over 9 bases. The CDR3 sequence is 14 residues long. V lost 3 bases to trimming and J lost 1 base; unmatched junction nucleotides: 3. Germline CDR1 is SQVTM and CDR2 is ANQGSEA. CDR3 in DNA: TGCAGCGTTGACCCTAGCGGGGTCCAAGAGACCCAGTACTTC. Encoded protein: CSVDPSGVQETQYF.

The chain links TRBV13 to TRBJ1-2; D remains unclear. The CDR3 is 12 residues long. The germline gives CDR1 PRHDT, CDR2 FYEKMQ (reference sequence). V gave up 7 bases and J gave up 6 bases, with 12 bases separating them. In DNA form, the CDR3 reads TGTGCCAGCACCCCCCCCCAGGATGGCTACACCTTC. This sequence encodes CASTPPQDGYTF.

The chain is built from TRBV18 and TRBJ2-5; a weak D match, TRBD1 (5 bases). The CDR3 length is 14 residues. Germline V gene lookup returns CDR1 KGHSH and CDR2 LQKENI. V was pared by 2 bases and J by 5 bases, with 12 bases between. The CDR3 sequence: CASSPNGKGETQYF. In DNA, the CDR3 is TGTGCCAGCTCACCAAACGGAAAGGGGGAGACCCAGTACTTC.

In its sample, this clone was seen once. This chain connects TRBV20-1 to TRBJ1-4, with D uncertain. The V end was cut by 4 bases, the J end by 7 bases, with 7 bases between. The CDR3 extends over 11 amino acids. In germline, CDR1 is DFQATT, CDR2 SNEGSKA (reference sequence). The CDR3 spells CSAIGFEKLFF. The CDR3 coding sequence is TGCAGTGCTATCGGTTTTGAAAAACTGTTTTTT.

This chain joins TRBV6-4 and TRBJ2-3, with D maybe TRBD2 (6 bases). The CDR3 has 14 residues. Germline loops: CDR1 MRHNA, CDR2 SNTAGT. V lost 4 bases, J lost 4 bases, and 12 bases lay in between. CDR3 bases: TGTGCCAGCAGTGCGGCGGGGACGGCAGATACGCAGTATTTT. It encodes CASSAAGTADTQYF.

V and J are TRBV9 and TRBJ1-2; no definite D call. This CDR3 spans 17 amino acids. Trimming took off 3 bases at V and 8 bases at J, with 26 bases between the two ends. Germline assignment: CDR1 SGDLS and CDR2 YYNGEE. This CDR3 is CASSDGGGRTVYGGYTF. The CDR3 DNA is TGTGCCAGCAGCGATGGAGGTGGGAGGACGGTCTATGGAGGCTACACCTTC. Full variable domain (remainder filled in from reference TRBV9 and TRBJ1-2): DSGVTQTPKHLITATGQRVTLRCSPRSGDLSVYWYQQSLDQGLQFLIQYYNGEERAKGNILERFSAQQFPDLHSELNLSSLELGDSALYFCASSDGGGRTVYGGYTFGSGTRLTVV.

The rearrangement joins TRBV29-1 to TRBJ2-1; 15 bases align to TRBD2. Trimming took 3 bases from V and 2 from J; bases not matched to a gene: 17. Germline CDR1 reads SQVTM; CDR2 reads ANQGSEA. This CDR3 is built from 21 residues. CDR3 coding DNA: TGCAGCGTTGACCGTGGGACTAGCGGGGGGCCCTACCATGGGACCTACAATGAGCAGTTCTTC. As protein: CSVDRGTSGGPYHGTYNEQFF.

The chain uses TRBV2 and TRBJ1-2, with 10 bases lining up with TRBD1. Trimming took 6 bases from V and 1 from J; bases not matched to a gene: 8. Germline-derived CDR1 and CDR2 are SNHLY and FYNNEI. CDR3 length: 16 amino acids. The CDR3 DNA reads TGTGCCAGCAGGAGGGACAGGGGATTCATTAACTATGGCTACACCTTC. It specifies CASRRDRGFINYGYTF.

The table lists this clone with a count of one. This sequence joins TRBV9 and TRBJ2-3; 8 nucleotides align to TRBD1. Trimming removed 3 bases from V and 2 bases from J; junction bases left unmatched: 11. This CDR3 contains 17 residues. Per germline, CDR1 SGDLS and CDR2 YYNGEE. The CDR3: CASSEGVGQAITDTQYF. CDR3 sequence (DNA): TGTGCCAGCAGCGAAGGGGTGGGACAGGCTATCACAGATACGCAGTATTTT.

The V and J genes are TRBV6-1 and TRBJ1-2, with D hard to call. The germline V gene has CDR1 MNHNS and CDR2 SASEGT. V lost 2 bases and J 6 bases, leaving 7 bases between the germline ends. The CDR3 covers 12 residues. The CDR3 loop is CASSEYRDGYTF. CDR3 in DNA: TGTGCCAGCAGTGAATACAGAGATGGCTACACCTTC.

This clone was picked up a small number of times. The chain has TRBV5-6 and TRBJ1-1, with 8 positions matching TRBD1. The CDR3 contains 16 residues. CDR1 is SGHDT and CDR2 is YYEEEE in the germline V gene. The trim removed 1 base at V and 3 bases at J, leaving 8 bases unmatched. This CDR3 is CASSLQGAYFDTEAFF. CDR3 nucleotides: TGTGCCAGCAGCTTGCAGGGGGCCTACTTCGACACTGAAGCTTTCTTT.

The chain employs TRBV7-8 and TRBJ1-5; D is undetermined. Germline loops: CDR1 SGHVS, CDR2 FQNEAQ. V lost 5 bases, J lost 9 bases, and 20 bases lay in between. This CDR3 comprises 15 residues. This CDR3 is CASSLGLGPKWPQHF. CDR3 DNA sequence: TGTGCCAGCAGCCTCGGTCTGGGCCCTAAATGGCCCCAGCATTTT.

The gene calls are TRBV5-8 and TRBJ2-5; D remains unclear. The J call may be mistaken, given a closer DNA end match to TRBJ2-7. This CDR3 is built from 11 residues. The germline gives CDR1 SGHTS, CDR2 YDEGEE. In DNA form, the CDR3 reads TGTGCCAGCAGCTTCACAGCCGAGCAGTACTTC. Its protein product is CASSFTAEQYF.